These 7 T cell receptor beta chains were sequenced from one sample in a study of beta chain features in type 1 diabetes. The study reverse transcribed the entire isolated RNA, so it sequenced expressed TCRB transcripts. Profiled with immunoSEQ multiplex PCR; TCRdb holds only in-frame clones, not every one. The profile shows approximately 260,000 clones, roughly 22% of them singletons. Study-level points and caveats: The study found moderately but significantly shorter TCRB CDR3s in all four CD4+ subsets of Type 1 diabetes patients.

Their antigen targets remain unknown. Sequencing was done on a sample of naive CD4+ T cells from blood. Receptor source: a middle-aged woman with type 1 diabetes.

The CDR3 spells CASSLVAGDSYEQYF. The CDR3 bases are TGTGCCAGCAGCTTAGTAGCGGGAGATTCCTACGAGCAGTACTTC. The rearrangement links TRBV7-2 to TRBJ2-7; 9 bases agree with TRBD2. CDR3 length: 15 amino acids. The trim removed 1 base at V and 1 base at J, leaving 2 bases unmatched. From germline, CDR1 is SGHTA and CDR2 FQGNSA.

The chain has TRBV28 and TRBJ2-1, with 11 nucleotides matching TRBD2. CDR3 length equals 15 residues. CDR1 is MDHEN and CDR2 is SYDVKM in the germline V gene. V was clipped by 7 bases and J by 8 bases; unmatched bases: 10. The CDR3 region has the DNA TGTGCCAGCATGATAGCGGGAGGGCCATTGTATGAGCAGTTCTTC. The encoded protein is CASMIAGGPLYEQFF.

The genes are TRBV6-5 and TRBJ2-7; TRBD2 is a possible D gene (6 bases). Looked up from germline, CDR1 is MNHEY and CDR2 is SVGAGI. With 5 bases removed from V and 4 bases from J, the gap between germline ends came to 15 bases. The CDR3 totals 14 residues. CDR3: CASSSSGQGYEQYF. For the CDR3, the DNA is TGTGCCAGCAGTAGCAGCGGGCAAGGATACGAGCAGTACTTC.

The chain uses TRBV18 and TRBJ2-1, with a weak D call TRBD1 (5 bases). Germline V gene lookup returns CDR1 KGHSH and CDR2 LQKENI. The CDR3 runs to 17 residues. V lost 6 bases and J 0 bases, leaving 18 bases between the germline ends. This CDR3 reads CASSPREAESSYNEQFF. In DNA form, the CDR3 reads TGTGCCAGCTCTCCCAGGGAAGCTGAGAGCTCCTACAATGAGCAGTTCTTC.

This clone has only a few counts. The gene calls are TRBV28 and TRBJ2-7, with a possible D match to TRBD1 (5 bases). The CDR3 is made up of 11 amino acids. The V gene's germline CDR1 is MDHEN and CDR2 SYDVKM. V was shortened by 8 bases and J by 6 bases, with 11 bases between the two germline ends. The CDR3 is CASQGFPEQYF. DNA for the CDR3: TGTGCCAGCCAGGGCTTTCCCGAGCAGTACTTC.

The V and J genes are TRBV7-2 and TRBJ2-5; D is uncertain. Trimming removed 6 bases from V and 5 bases from J, with 7 bases in between. CDR1 and CDR2 (germline): SGHTA, FQGNSA. CDR3 length equals 11 residues. The CDR3 region is CASSLLETQYF. CDR3 coding DNA: TGTGCCAGCAGTCTGTTGGAGACCCAGTACTTC.

This clone has more than one count but fewer than ten. The genes are TRBV28 and TRBJ1-2, with D tentatively TRBD1 (6 bases). V lost 5 bases and J 5 bases, leaving 9 bases between the germline ends. This CDR3 spans 12 amino acids. The germline CDR1 and CDR2 sequences are MDHEN and SYDVKM. CDR3 region: CASSLQGYGYTF. The CDR3 DNA follows: TGTGCCAGCAGTCTACAGGGTTATGGCTACACCTTC.